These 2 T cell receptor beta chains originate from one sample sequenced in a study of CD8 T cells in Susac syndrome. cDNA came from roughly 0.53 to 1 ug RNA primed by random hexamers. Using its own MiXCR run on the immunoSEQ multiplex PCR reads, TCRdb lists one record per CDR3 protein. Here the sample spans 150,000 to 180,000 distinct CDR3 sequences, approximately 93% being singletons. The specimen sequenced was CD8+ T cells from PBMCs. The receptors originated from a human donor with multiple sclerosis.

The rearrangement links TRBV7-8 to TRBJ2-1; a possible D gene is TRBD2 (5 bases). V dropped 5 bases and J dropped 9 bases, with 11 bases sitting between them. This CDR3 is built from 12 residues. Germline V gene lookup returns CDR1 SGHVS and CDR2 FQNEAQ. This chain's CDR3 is CASSTVGVEQFF. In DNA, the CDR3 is TGTGCCAGCAGCACCGTGGGAGTTGAGCAGTTCTTC.

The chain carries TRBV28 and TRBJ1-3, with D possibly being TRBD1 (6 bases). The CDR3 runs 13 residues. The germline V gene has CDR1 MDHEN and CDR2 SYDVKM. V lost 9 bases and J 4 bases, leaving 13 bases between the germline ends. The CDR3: CASSSGDGNTIYF. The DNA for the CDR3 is TGTGCCAGTTCGTCAGGGGACGGAAACACCATATATTTT. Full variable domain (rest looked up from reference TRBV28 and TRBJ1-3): DVKVTQSSRYLVKRTGEKVFLECVQDMDHENMFWYRQDPGLGLRLIYFSYDVKMKEKGDIPEGYSVSREKKERFSLILESASTNQTSMYLCASSSGDGNTIYFGEGSWLTVV.